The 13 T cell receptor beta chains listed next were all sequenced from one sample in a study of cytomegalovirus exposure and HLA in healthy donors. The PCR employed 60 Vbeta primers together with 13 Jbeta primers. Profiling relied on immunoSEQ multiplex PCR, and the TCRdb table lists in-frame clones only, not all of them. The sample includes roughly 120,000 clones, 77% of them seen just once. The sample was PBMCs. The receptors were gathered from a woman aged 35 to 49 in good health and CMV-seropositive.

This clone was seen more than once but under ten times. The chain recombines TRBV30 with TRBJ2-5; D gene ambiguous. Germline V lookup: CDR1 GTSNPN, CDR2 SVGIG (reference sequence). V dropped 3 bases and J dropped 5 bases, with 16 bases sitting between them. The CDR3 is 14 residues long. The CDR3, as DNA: TGTGCCTGGAGCCTCTCGGGTCCCGGGGAGACCCAGTACTTC. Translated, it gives CAWSLSGPGETQYF. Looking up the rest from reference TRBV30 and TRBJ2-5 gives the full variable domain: SQTIHQWPATLVQPVGSPLSLECTVEGTSNPNLYWYRQAAGRGLQLLFYSVGIGQISSEVPQNLSASRPQDRQFILSSKKLLLSDSGFYLCAWSLSGPGETQYFGPGTRLLVL.

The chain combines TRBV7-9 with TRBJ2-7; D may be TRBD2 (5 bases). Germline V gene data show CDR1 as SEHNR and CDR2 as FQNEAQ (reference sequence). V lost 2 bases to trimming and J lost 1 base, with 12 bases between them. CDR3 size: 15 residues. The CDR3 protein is CASSLTDSDSYEQYF. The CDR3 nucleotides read TGTGCCAGCAGCTTAACGGACTCTGATTCCTACGAGCAGTACTTC.

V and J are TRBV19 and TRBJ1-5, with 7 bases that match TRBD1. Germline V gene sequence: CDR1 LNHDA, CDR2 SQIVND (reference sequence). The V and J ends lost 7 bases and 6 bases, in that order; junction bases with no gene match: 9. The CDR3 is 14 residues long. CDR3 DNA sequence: TGTGCCAGTAATCCAGGGGGTTTAGGTCAGCCCCAGCATTTT. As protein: CASNPGGLGQPQHF.

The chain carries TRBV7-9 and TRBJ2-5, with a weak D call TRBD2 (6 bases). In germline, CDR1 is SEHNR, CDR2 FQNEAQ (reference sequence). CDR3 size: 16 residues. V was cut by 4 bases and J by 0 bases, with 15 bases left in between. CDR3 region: CASSSPGLMYQETQYF. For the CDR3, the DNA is TGTGCCAGCAGCTCTCCGGGACTGATGTACCAAGAGACCCAGTACTTC.

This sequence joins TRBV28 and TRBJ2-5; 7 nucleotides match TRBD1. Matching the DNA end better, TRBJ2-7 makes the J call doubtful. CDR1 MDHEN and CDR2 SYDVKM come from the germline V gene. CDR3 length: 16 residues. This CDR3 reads CASSAPRQGPPYEQYF. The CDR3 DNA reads TGTGCCAGCAGTGCCCCCCGACAGGGTCCCCCCTACGAGCAGTACTTC.

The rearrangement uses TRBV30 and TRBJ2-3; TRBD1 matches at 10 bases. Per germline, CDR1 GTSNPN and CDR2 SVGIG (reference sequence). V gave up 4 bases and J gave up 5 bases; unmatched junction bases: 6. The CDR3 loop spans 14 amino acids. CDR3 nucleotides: TGTGCCTGGACGGGACAGGGGTGGGGAGATACGCAGTATTTT. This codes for CAWTGQGWGDTQYF.

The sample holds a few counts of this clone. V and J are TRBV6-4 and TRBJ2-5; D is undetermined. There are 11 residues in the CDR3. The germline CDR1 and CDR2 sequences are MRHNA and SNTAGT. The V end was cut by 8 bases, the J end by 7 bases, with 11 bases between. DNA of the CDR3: TGTGCCAGCCATCGGTTATCGACCCAGTACTTC. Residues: CASHRLSTQYF.

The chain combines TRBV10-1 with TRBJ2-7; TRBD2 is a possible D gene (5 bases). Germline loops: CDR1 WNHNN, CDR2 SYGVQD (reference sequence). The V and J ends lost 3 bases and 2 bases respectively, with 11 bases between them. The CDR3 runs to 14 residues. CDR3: CASSEVGLPYEQYF. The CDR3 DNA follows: TGCGCCAGCAGTGAAGTTGGACTCCCCTACGAGCAGTACTTC.

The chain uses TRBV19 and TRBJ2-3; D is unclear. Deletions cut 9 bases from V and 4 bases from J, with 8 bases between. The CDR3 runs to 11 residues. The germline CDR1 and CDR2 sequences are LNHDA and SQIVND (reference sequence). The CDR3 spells CASAVADTQYF. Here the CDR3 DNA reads TGTGCCAGCGCGGTTGCAGATACGCAGTATTTT.

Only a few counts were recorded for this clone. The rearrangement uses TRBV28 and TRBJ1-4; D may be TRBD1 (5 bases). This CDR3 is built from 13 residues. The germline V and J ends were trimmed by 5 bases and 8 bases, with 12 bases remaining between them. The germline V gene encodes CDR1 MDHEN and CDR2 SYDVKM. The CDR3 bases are TGTGCCAGCAGTAAACAGGTTGGGGAAAAACTGTTTTTT. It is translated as CASSKQVGEKLFF.

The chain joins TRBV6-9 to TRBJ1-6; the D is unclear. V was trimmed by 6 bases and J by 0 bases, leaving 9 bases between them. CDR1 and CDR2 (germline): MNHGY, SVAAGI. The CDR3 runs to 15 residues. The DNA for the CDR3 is TGTGCCAGCAGGGGGAGGACCTCCTATAATTCACCCCTCCACTTT. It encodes CASRGRTSYNSPLHF.

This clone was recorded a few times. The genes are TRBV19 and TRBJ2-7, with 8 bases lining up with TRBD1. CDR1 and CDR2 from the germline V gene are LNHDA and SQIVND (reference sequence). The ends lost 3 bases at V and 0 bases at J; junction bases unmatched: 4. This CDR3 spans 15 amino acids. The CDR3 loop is CASSMAGTGSYEQYF. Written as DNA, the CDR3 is TGTGCCAGTAGTATGGCCGGGACAGGCTCCTACGAGCAGTACTTC.

The CDR3 sequence: CASSESLAENNEQFF. CDR3 DNA sequence: TGCGCCAGCAGTGAGAGTCTAGCGGAAAACAATGAGCAGTTCTTC. The rearrangement joins TRBV10-2 to TRBJ2-1; the match to TRBD2 covers 7 bases. Per the germline V gene, CDR1 is WSHSY and CDR2 is SAAADI. Trimming took 2 bases from V and 5 from J; bases not matched to a gene: 6. This CDR3 spans 15 amino acids.